This TCR beta chain was sequenced for a study of CD8 T cells in Susac syndrome. Germline V lookup: CDR1 LGHNA, CDR2 YSLEER. CDR3 length: 13 residues. V was shortened by 3 bases and J by 6 bases, with 10 bases between the two germline ends. RNA totalling roughly 0.45 to 1 ug underwent reverse transcription with random hexamers. TCRdb passed the immunoSEQ multiplex PCR reads through MiXCR, listing each CDR3 protein once. The data show over 70,000 distinct CDR3 sequences, roughly 95% seen once. This sequence joins TRBV4-3 and TRBJ2-3, with D possibly matching TRBD1 (6 bases). The receptor was isolated from a human donor with Susac syndrome. The sequencing input was CD8+ T cells from PBMCs. CDR3 region: CASSQIQGDTQYF. The CDR3 DNA reads TGCGCCAGCAGCCAGATCCAGGGGGATACGCAGTATTTT.